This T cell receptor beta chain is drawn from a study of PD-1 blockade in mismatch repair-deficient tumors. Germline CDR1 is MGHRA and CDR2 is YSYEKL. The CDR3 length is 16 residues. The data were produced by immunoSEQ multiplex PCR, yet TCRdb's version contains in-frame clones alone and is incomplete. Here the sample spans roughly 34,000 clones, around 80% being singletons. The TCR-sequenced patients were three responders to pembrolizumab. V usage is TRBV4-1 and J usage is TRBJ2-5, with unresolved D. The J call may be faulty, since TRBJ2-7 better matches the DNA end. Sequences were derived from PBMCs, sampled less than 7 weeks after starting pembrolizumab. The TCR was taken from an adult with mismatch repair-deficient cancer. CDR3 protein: CASSQDLDSTSYEQYF. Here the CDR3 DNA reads TGCGCCAGCAGCCAAGATTTAGACTCAACATCCTACGAGCAGTACTTC.